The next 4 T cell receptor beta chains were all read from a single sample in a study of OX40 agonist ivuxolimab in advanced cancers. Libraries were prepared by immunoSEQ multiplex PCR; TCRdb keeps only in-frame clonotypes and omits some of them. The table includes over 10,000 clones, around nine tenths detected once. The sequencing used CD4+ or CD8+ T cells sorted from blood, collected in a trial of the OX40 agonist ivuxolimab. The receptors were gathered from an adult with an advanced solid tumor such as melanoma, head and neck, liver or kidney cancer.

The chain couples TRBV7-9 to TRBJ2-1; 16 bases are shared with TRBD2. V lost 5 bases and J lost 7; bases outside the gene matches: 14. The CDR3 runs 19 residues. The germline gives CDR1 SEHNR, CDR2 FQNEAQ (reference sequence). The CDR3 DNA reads TGTGCCAGCAGCCCACAGGGGGGACTAGCGGGAGGGCCGTTGAATGAGCAGTTCTTC. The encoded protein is CASSPQGGLAGGPLNEQFF.

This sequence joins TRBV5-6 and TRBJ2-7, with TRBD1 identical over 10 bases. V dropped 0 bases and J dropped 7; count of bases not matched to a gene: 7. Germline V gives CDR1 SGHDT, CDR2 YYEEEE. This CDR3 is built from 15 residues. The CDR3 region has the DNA TGTGCCAGCAGCTTGGTAGGACAGGGGGTGAGAGAGCAGTACTTC. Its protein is CASSLVGQGVREQYF.

CDR3 residues: CASSFEVRETQYF. The CDR3, as DNA: TGTGCCAGCAGCTTTGAGGTCCGGGAGACCCAGTACTTC. V and J are TRBV7-9 and TRBJ2-5; D is undetermined. Germline loops: CDR1 SEHNR, CDR2 FQNEAQ (reference sequence). This CDR3 has 13 residues. With 3 bases removed from V and 5 bases from J, the gap between germline ends came to 10 bases. The full variable domain, completed using reference TRBV7-9 and TRBJ2-5, is DTGVSQNPRHKITKRGQNVTFRCDPISEHNRLYWYRQTLGQGPEFLTYFQNEAQLEKSRLLSDRFSAERPKGSFSTLEIQRTEQGDSAMYLCASSFEVRETQYFGPGTRLLVL.

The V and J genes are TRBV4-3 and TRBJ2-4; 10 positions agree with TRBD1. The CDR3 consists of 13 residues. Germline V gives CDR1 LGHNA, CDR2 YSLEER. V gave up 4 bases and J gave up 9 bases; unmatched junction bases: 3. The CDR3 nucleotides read TGCGCCAGCAGCCCTTGGACAGGGGGCATTCAGTACTTC. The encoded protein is CASSPWTGGIQYF.